The 19 T cell receptor beta chains below all came from one sample that was sequenced in a study of T cell responses to AZD1222 COVID-19 vaccine. Assay used: immunoSEQ multiplex PCR; TCRdb lists only in-frame clones, some missing. The data contain fewer than 120,000 clones, roughly nine tenths of them singletons. Sequencing used peripheral blood, obtained on day 0 of AZD1222 vaccination. These receptors originate from an adult in good health.

CDR3 nucleotides: TGTGCCAGCAGCCTAAACAGGGTAACTGAAGCTTTCTTT. Encoded protein: CASSLNRVTEAFF. The gene calls are TRBV11-2 and TRBJ1-1, with a tentative D call TRBD1 (6 bases). CDR3 length: 13 residues. V was pared by 5 bases and J by 5 bases, with 12 bases between. Germline CDR1 reads SGHAT; CDR2 reads FQNNGV.

This chain links TRBV5-4 with TRBJ1-2, with D perhaps matching TRBD1 (6 bases). The CDR3 extends over 14 amino acids. The V end was cut by 0 bases, the J end by 2 bases, with 8 bases between. Germline CDR1 reads SGHNT; CDR2 reads YYREEE (reference sequence). Here the CDR3 reads CASSLDGQNYGYTF. The CDR3 DNA follows: TGTGCCAGCAGCTTGGACGGACAGAACTATGGCTACACCTTC.

The CDR3 loop is CASSPPQTNYGYTF. For the CDR3, the DNA is TGTGCCAGCTCACCACCGCAGACAAACTATGGCTACACCTTC. V gene TRBV18 combines with J gene TRBJ1-2; D ambiguous. Germline V gene lookup returns CDR1 KGHSH and CDR2 LQKENI. This CDR3 has 14 residues. Trimming took off 0 bases at V and 2 bases at J, with 7 bases between the two ends.

J is TRBJ2-7 and V is TRBV27; no clear D gene. The CDR3 is 14 amino acids. V shed 5 bases and J shed 2 bases, with 13 bases lying between them. Germline V gene sequence: CDR1 MNHEY, CDR2 SMNVEV (reference sequence). CDR3 sequence (DNA): TGTGCCAGCAGTCTTCATATGGGCCCCTACGAGCAGTACTTC. Translation gives CASSLHMGPYEQYF.

This chain uses TRBV15 with TRBJ1-1, with D perhaps TRBD1 (6 bases). Germline CDR1 reads LNHNV; CDR2 reads YYDKDF (reference sequence). V lost 0 bases to trimming and J lost 5 bases, with 13 bases between them. The CDR3 has 15 amino acids. In nucleotides, the CDR3 is TGTGCCACCAGCAGAGATTCAGGGGCAGGTACTGAAGCTTTCTTT. Translation gives CATSRDSGAGTEAFF.

The chain carries TRBV24-1 and TRBJ1-5; D remains ambiguous. V lost 3 bases to trimming and J lost 9 bases, with 8 bases between them. This CDR3 spans 12 amino acids. CDR1 and CDR2 from the germline V gene are KGHDR and SFDVKD. The CDR3 loop reads CATSDASGPQHF. DNA for the CDR3: TGTGCCACCAGTGATGCTTCGGGGCCCCAGCATTTT.

This clone was picked up one time. At one end, the junction sequence differs from germline, possibly due to a read error. The gene calls are TRBV24-1 and TRBJ2-7; unclear D gene. Looked up from germline, CDR1 is KGHDR and CDR2 is SFDVKD. This CDR3 region has 14 residues. CDR3 amino acids: CATSPDSVSHEQYF. The CDR3 DNA sequence: TGTGCCACCAGCCCCGATAGTGTCTCCCACGAGCAGTACTTC.

V usage is TRBV5-6 and J usage is TRBJ2-3; perhaps TRBD2 as D (6 bases). CDR3 size: 12 residues. With 4 bases removed from V and 3 bases from J, the gap between germline ends came to 6 bases. CDR1 and CDR2 from the germline V gene are SGHDT and YYEEEE. As DNA, the CDR3 is TGTGCCAGCAGCCGGGGGACAGATACGCAGTATTTT. Translated, it gives CASSRGTDTQYF.

V and J are TRBV30 and TRBJ2-5; TRBD2 aligns across 8 bases. The J segment lost 2 bases and the V segment lost 0 bases, leaving 8 bases of the junction unmatched. The V gene's germline CDR1 is GTSNPN and CDR2 SVGIG (reference sequence). CDR3 length: 16 residues. DNA for the CDR3: TGTGCCTGGAGTGTCAGGGCTAGCGGGTCACAAGAGACCCAGTACTTC. Amino acid sequence: CAWSVRASGSQETQYF.

This clone was seen once. The chain uses TRBV7-9 and TRBJ1-2; 7 bases match TRBD1. The CDR3 has 14 residues. J lost 5 bases, V lost 5 bases, and 8 bases had no gene match. Per the germline V gene, CDR1 is SEHNR and CDR2 is FQNEAQ (reference sequence). The CDR3 sequence: CASSPSDRLYGYTF. DNA of the CDR3: TGTGCCAGCAGCCCCTCGGACAGGCTGTATGGCTACACCTTC.

This clone turned up a few times. J is TRBJ2-1 and V is TRBV14; D may be TRBD1 or TRBD2 (5 bases each). CDR3 length equals 16 residues. The V end lost 1 base, the J end lost 0 bases, and 10 bases lay between the germline ends. Germline V gene lookup returns CDR1 SGHDN and CDR2 FVKESK. The CDR3 reads CASSQGKGTSYNEQFF. The DNA for the CDR3 is TGTGCCAGCAGCCAAGGCAAAGGGACCTCCTACAATGAGCAGTTCTTC.

The chain combines TRBV6-5 with TRBJ1-2; D is unresolved. The CDR3 is 14 residues long. V was cut by 3 bases and J by 8 bases, with 16 bases left in between. In germline, CDR1 is MNHEY, CDR2 SVGAGI. CDR3 region: CASSYNPDSIGYTF. The CDR3 coding sequence is TGTGCCAGCAGTTATAATCCGGACTCTATCGGCTACACCTTC.

The V gene is TRBV6-5, the J gene TRBJ2-7; the D call may be TRBD1 or TRBD2 (5 bases each). Between the trimmed V and J ends, which lost 2 bases and 3 bases, there was a span of 14 bases. Germline V lookup: CDR1 MNHEY, CDR2 SVGAGI. This CDR3 is built from 15 residues. CDR3 in amino acids: CASSYEMGRVYEQYF. The CDR3 DNA reads TGTGCCAGCAGTTACGAGATGGGACGGGTCTACGAGCAGTACTTC.

The chain links TRBV6-5 to TRBJ1-3, with D maybe TRBD1 (6 bases). From germline, CDR1 is MNHEY and CDR2 SVGAGI. There are 15 residues in the CDR3. The ends were cut back, 5 bases at V and 0 bases at J, with 11 bases in the middle. In DNA form, the CDR3 reads TGTGCCAGCAGTAAAACAGGGAGCTCTGGAAACACCATATATTTT. Protein sequence: CASSKTGSSGNTIYF.

The chain has TRBV28 and TRBJ1-1; 11 bases are shared with TRBD1. CDR3 length: 17 residues. Germline lookup yields CDR1 MDHEN and CDR2 SYDVKM. Trimming cost V 4 bases and J 10 bases; bases outside gene matches: 17. This CDR3 reads CASSSFSTGTGGWAAFF. The CDR3 nucleotides read TGTGCCAGCAGTTCCTTCTCTACCGGGACAGGGGGGTGGGCAGCTTTCTTT.

The rearrangement links TRBV5-1 to TRBJ1-1; no reliable D call. The V gene's germline CDR1 is SGHRS and CDR2 YFSETQ. The V end lost 3 bases, the J end lost 4 bases, and 13 bases lay between the germline ends. This CDR3 region has 14 residues. CDR3 sequence reads: CASSSPGPTTEAFF. DNA for the CDR3: TGCGCCAGCAGCTCTCCTGGGCCCACCACTGAAGCTTTCTTT.

The chain recombines TRBV7-8 with TRBJ1-2; 7 nucleotides line up with TRBD1. Germline loops: CDR1 SGHVS, CDR2 FQNEAQ. The CDR3 has 18 residues. V was clipped by 4 bases and J by 6 bases; unmatched bases: 20. This chain's CDR3 is CASSSVFTGTVFLDGYTF. The CDR3 DNA reads TGTGCCAGCAGCTCCGTCTTCACCGGGACAGTGTTCTTGGATGGCTACACCTTC. Full variable domain (missing parts from reference TRBV7-8 and TRBJ1-2): GAGVSQSPRYKVAKRGQDVALRCDPISGHVSLFWYQQALGQGPEFLTYFQNEAQLDKSGLPSDRFFAERPEGSVSTLKIQRTQQEDSAVYLCASSSVFTGTVFLDGYTFGSGTRLTVV.

The chain has TRBV6-5 and TRBJ1-5; D is ambiguous. The CDR3 contains 13 residues. V was cut by 7 bases and J by 4 bases, with 11 bases left in between. In germline, CDR1 is MNHEY, CDR2 SVGAGI. CDR3: CASILQMNQPQHF. As DNA, the CDR3 is TGTGCCAGCATTTTACAGATGAATCAGCCCCAGCATTTT.

The chain uses TRBV5-3 and TRBJ1-2, with D possibly matching TRBD1 (5 bases). TRBV5-3 is noted as an ORF with a role that remains uncertain. This CDR3 is 15 amino acids long. Trimming removed 6 bases at V and 3 bases at J, with 18 bases between. The CDR3 DNA follows: TGTGCCAGAACCACGAGACTGGGGGACGACTATGGCTACACCTTC. Its protein is CARTTRLGDDYGYTF.